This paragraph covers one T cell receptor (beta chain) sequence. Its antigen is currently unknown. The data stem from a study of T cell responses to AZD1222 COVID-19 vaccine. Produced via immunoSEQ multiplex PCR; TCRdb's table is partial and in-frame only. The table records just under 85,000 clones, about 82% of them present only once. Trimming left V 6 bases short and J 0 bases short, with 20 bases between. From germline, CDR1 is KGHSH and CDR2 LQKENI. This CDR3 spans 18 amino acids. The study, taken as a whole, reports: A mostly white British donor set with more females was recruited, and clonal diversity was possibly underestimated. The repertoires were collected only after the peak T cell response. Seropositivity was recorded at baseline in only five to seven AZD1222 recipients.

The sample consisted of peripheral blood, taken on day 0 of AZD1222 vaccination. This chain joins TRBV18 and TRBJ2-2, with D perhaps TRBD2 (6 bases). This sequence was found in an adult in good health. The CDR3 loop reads CASSQLMGSSANTGELFF. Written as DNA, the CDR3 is TGTGCCAGCTCCCAACTTATGGGGTCTAGCGCGAACACCGGGGAGCTGTTTTTT.